The clone carrying this TCR beta chain has a count of ten or more. Its target is unknown. Germline values: CDR1 MNHEY, CDR2 SMNVEV (reference sequence). V lost 5 bases and J 3 bases, leaving 10 bases between the germline ends. The CDR3 runs to 13 residues. The data stem from a study of T cells in Graves' hyperthyroidism and ophthalmopathy. The TCR beta CDR3 regions underwent amplification using RNA transcripts as the source. Using the HTBI primer set, a first-round RT-PCR was run on the TCR CDR3. TCRdb fed the multiplex PCR reads into MiXCR, producing one record per CDR3 protein. The sample records 530,000 or so distinct CDR3 sequences, roughly a quarter being singletons. Overall study findings and caveats: The model foresaw ophthalmopathy a median approximately 6.3 months prior to onset. Expanded thyroid clonotypes (above 0.001) were mostly also found in blood.

The V and J genes are TRBV27 and TRBJ1-1; unclear D gene. The sequenced material came from blood. The TCR comes from a woman in her twenties or thirties with Graves' ophthalmopathy. The chain's CDR3 is CASSISHYTEAFF. CDR3 sequence (DNA): TGTGCCAGCAGTATCTCCCATTACACTGAAGCTTTCTTT.